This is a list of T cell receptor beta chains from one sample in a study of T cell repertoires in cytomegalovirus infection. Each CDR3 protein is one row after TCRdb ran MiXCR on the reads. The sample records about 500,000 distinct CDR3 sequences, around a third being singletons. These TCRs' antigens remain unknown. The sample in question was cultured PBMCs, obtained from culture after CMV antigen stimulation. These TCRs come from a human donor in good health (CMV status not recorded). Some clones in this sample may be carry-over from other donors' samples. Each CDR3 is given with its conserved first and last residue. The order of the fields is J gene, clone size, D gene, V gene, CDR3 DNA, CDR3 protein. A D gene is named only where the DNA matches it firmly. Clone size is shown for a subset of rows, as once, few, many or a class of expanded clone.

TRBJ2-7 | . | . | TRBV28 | TGTGCCAGCAGTTTATCCGAACCCTACGAGCAGTACTTC | CASSLSEPYEQYF
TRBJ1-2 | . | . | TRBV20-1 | TGCAGTGCAGGCAGCGACTATGGCTACACCTTC | CSAGSDYGYTF
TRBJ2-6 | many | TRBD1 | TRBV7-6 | TGTGCCAGCAGCTTAGGGGCAGGGGGCCTCTCTGGGGCCAACGTCCTGACTTTC | CASSLGAGGLSGANVLTF
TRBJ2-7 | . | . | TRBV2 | TGTGCCAGCAGCGCGGACAGCTACGAGCAGTACTTC | CASSADSYEQYF
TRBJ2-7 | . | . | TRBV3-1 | TGTGCCAGCAGCCAATACAGCTACGAGCAGTACTTC | CASSQYSYEQYF
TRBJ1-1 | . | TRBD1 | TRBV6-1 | TGTGCCAGCAGCACAGGGGCCCGAGGGAGGAACACTGAAGCTTTCTTT | CASSTGARGRNTEAFF
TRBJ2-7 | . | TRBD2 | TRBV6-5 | TGTGCCAGCAGTCCAATCCCGCCGGGTAGCGGGAGTAGGCAGTACTTC | CASSPIPPGSGSRQYF
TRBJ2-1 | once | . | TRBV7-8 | TGTGCCAGCAGCTTAGCCAGGTTCCACAATGAGCAGTTCTTC | CASSLARFHNEQFF
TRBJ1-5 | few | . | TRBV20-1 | TGCAGTGCTAGAAGAGGAGATAGCAATCAGCCCCAGCATTTT | CSARRGDSNQPQHF
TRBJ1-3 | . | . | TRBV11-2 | TGTGCCAGCAGCTTAGATCCGGGAAACTCTGGAAACACCATATATTTT | CASSLDPGNSGNTIYF
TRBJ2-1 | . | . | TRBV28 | TGTGCCAGCAATTTCCTCGGGAAACACAATGAGCAGTTCTTC | CASNFLGKHNEQFF
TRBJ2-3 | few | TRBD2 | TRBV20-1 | TGCAGTGCTAGTGGCGCGGGAGTCCGGACAGATACGCAGTATTTT | CSASGAGVRTDTQYF
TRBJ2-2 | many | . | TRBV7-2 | TGTGCCAGCAGCTTTTCGGGGTTGAGCGGGGAGCTGTTTTTT | CASSFSGLSGELFF
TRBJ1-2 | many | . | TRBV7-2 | TGTGCCAGCAGCTTAGCGTTGAGGGGCGGCTACACCTTC | CASSLALRGGYTF
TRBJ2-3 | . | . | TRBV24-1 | TGTGCCACCAGTGACTCCGATAACCGATACACAGATACGCAGTATTTT | CATSDSDNRYTDTQYF
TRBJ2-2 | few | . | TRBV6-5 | TGTGCCAGCAGTTACCAGACTGGAAGTCTTGCCGGGGAGCTGTTTTTT | CASSYQTGSLAGELFF
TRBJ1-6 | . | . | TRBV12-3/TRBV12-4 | TGTGCCAGCGGATACGGGAATTCACCCCTCCACTTT | CASGYGNSPLHF
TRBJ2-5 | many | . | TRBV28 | TGTGCCAGCAGTTTAGGTAGACAAGAGACCCAGTACTTC | CASSLGRQETQYF
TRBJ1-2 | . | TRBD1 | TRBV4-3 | TGCGCCAGCAGCCAAGTCGACAGGGGTGGCTACACCTTC | CASSQVDRGGYTF
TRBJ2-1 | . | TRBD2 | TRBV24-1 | TGTGCCACCAGTGATTTGGGGGGAGGGCCTGCCAATGAGCAGTTCTTC | CATSDLGGGPANEQFF
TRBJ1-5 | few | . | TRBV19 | TGTGCCAGTAGTACGTATATCCCTATAGAGCAGCCCCAGCATTTT | CASSTYIPIEQPQHF
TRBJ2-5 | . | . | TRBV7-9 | TGTGCCAGCAGCTTAAAGGGACACGGTCAGGAGACCCAGTACTTC | CASSLKGHGQETQYF
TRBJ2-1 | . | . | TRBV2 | TGTGCCAGCAGTTGGAGGTTCTTC | CASSWRFF
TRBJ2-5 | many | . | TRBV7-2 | TGTGCCAGCAGCTTAGGAATTGAGACCCAGTACTTC | CASSLGIETQYF
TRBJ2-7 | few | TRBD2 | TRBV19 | TGTGCCAGTAGTACTTCCGGGACTAGGCTCTACGAGCAGTACTTC | CASSTSGTRLYEQYF
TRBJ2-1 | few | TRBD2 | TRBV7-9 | TGTGCCAGCAGCTTAGCGGGGACTAGCTCCTACAATGAGCAGTTCTTC | CASSLAGTSSYNEQFF
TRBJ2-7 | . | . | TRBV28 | TGTGCCAGCACCGACCGTTTTGCAGGGGCCATCTCCTACGAGCAGTACTTC | CASTDRFAGAISYEQYF
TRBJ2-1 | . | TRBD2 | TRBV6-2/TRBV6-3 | TGTGCCAGCACCTCAAGCGGGGTAAATGAGCAGTTCTTC | CASTSSGVNEQFF
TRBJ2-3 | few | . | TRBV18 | TGTGCCAGCTCCCCCACTGTCAGTAGCACAGATACGCAGTATTTT | CASSPTVSSTDTQYF
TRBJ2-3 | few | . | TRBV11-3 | TGTGCCAGCAGCTTATATGGCCGGGTAGCAGATACGCAGTATTTT | CASSLYGRVADTQYF
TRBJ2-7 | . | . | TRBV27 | TGTGCCAGCAGTTTAGGTCTGGGAGCCTACGAGCAGTACTTC | CASSLGLGAYEQYF
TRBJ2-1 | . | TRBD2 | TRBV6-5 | TGTGCCAGCAGTTACCGACTTGGCGGGAGTGGGAATGAGCAGTTCTTC | CASSYRLGGSGNEQFF
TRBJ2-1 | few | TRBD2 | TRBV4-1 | TGCGCCAGCACCGCAAGGGACTATTCGGGGGATGAGCAGTTCTTC | CASTARDYSGDEQFF
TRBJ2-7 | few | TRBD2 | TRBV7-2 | TGTGCCAGCAGCTTATTCTCGACTAGCGGGTCCGCTGGGGAGCAGTACTTC | CASSLFSTSGSAGEQYF
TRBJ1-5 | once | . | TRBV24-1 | TGTGCCACCAGTGATTCGGCGATGTCTTGGAATCAGCCCCAGCATTTT | CATSDSAMSWNQPQHF
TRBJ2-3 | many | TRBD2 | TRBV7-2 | TGTGCCAGCAGCTCCGGACTAGCGGGAAGTAGGGATACGCAGTATTTT | CASSSGLAGSRDTQYF
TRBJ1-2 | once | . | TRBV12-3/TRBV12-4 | TGTGCCAGCAGTTTACTCGGGGGCTATGGCTACACCTTC | CASSLLGGYGYTF
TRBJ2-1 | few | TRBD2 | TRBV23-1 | TGCGCCAGCCCTCCGGGACTAGCGGGTTACAATGAGCAGTTCTTC | CASPPGLAGYNEQFF
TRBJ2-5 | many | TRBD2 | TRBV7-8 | TGTGCCAGCAGCTCCGGGGTAGGCGCGGGAGCAGAGACCCAGTACTTC | CASSSGVGAGAETQYF
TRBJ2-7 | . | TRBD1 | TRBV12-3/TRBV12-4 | TGTGCCAGCAGTAGGGGGACAGGGGGCGGCTACGAGCAGTACTTC | CASSRGTGGGYEQYF
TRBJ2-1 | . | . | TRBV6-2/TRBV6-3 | TGTGCCAGCAGTTACACCGGGACCCGAGGGAATGAGCAGTTCTTC | CASSYTGTRGNEQFF
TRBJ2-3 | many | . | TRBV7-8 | TGTGCCAGCAGCTCCCCCAACAGTAGGCAGTATTTT | CASSSPNSRQYF
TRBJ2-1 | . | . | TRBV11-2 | TGTGCCAGCAGCTTAGTCCGGCCCATTAACAATGAGCAGTTCTTC | CASSLVRPINNEQFF
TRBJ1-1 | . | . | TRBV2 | TGTGCCAGCAGTGAACTCGGGGTGAACACTGAAGCTTTCTTT | CASSELGVNTEAFF
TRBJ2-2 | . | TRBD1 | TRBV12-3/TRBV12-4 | TGTGCCAGCAGTTCGCTCGACAGGGTATCCCGAACATCGAACACCGGGGAGCTGTTTTTT | CASSSLDRVSRTSNTGELFF
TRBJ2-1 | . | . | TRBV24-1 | TGTGCCACCAGGGAGGGGTCGGGCTCCTACAATGAGCAGTTCTTC | CATREGSGSYNEQFF
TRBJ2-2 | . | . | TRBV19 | TGTGCCAGTAGCCCAAGCTCCAACACCGGGGAGCTGTTTTTT | CASSPSSNTGELFF
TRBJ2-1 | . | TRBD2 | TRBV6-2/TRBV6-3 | TGTGCCAGCAGGGTAGCGGGAGGGTCCGGTGAGCAGTTCTTC | CASRVAGGSGEQFF
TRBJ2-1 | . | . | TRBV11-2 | TGTGCCAGCAGCTTAGGGAGGGCCAATCGGAATGAGCAGTTCTTC | CASSLGRANRNEQFF
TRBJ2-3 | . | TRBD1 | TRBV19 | TGTGCCAGTAGTAGAGATGGGCAGGGGGTAACAGATACGCAGTATTTT | CASSRDGQGVTDTQYF
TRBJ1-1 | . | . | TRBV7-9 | TGTGCCAGCAGCTTAACCCCTCGTCCGTTGGACTCCAAACGCGGCACTGAAGCTTTCTTT | CASSLTPRPLDSKRGTEAFF
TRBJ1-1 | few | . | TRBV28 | TGTGCCAGCAGTTTATGGCAGGTGGTTGGGGAAAACACTGAAGCTTTCTTT | CASSLWQVVGENTEAFF
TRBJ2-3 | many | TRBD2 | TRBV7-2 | TGTGCCAGCAGCGCCGGGCCGGCTAGCGGGATAGATACGCAGTATTTT | CASSAGPASGIDTQYF
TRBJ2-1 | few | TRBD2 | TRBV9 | TGTGCCAGCAGCGGGACGACTAGCGGGAGTATCAATGAGCAGTTCTTC | CASSGTTSGSINEQFF